This T cell receptor beta chain was recovered during a study of blood T cell repertoires in COVID-19. Study overall: Samples of COVID-19 (acute and convalescent) were obtained from the United States, Italy and Spain. T cells, B-cell-depleted T cells, or PBMCs supplied cDNA or gDNA.

This clone was counted once. The authors' processing: Amplifying reference gene primers gave estimates of nucleated cell counts. The table came from immunoSEQ multiplex PCR; TCRdb's copy has only in-frame clones and leaves some out. V and J calls and clone size follow that table, whereas D and trimming were derived from the DNA. The repertoire holds about 200,000 clones, with around 84% as singletons. CDR1 and CDR2 from the germline V gene are SGDLS and YYNGEE. The CDR3 spans 18 residues. The trim removed 2 bases at V and 4 bases at J, leaving 10 bases unmatched. The sequenced sample consisted of peripheral blood. The chain employs TRBV9 and TRBJ2-2; TRBD2 matches 11 bases. This clonotype was obtained from a woman of 80 years or more with acute or convalescent COVID-19. The CDR3 protein is CASSVVGGTSGTTGELFF. Written as DNA, the CDR3 is TGTGCCAGCAGCGTTGTTGGAGGGACTAGCGGAACCACCGGGGAGCTGTTTTTT.